This is a list of T cell receptor beta chains from one sample in a study of blood T cell repertoires in COVID-19. Only in-frame clones appear in the TCRdb table, and some are missing; sequencing was by immunoSEQ multiplex PCR. The repertoire holds approximately 210,000 clones, roughly 80% seen once, with about 20% in the top ten. The sequenced sample was peripheral blood. Receptors were obtained from a man aged 30 to 45 with active or convalescent COVID-19. Both conserved end residues are part of each CDR3. Fields, in order: V gene, D gene, clone size, CDR3 length, J gene, CDR3 protein, CDR3 DNA. D genes are given only for firm matches. Size is omitted from some rows. Given values are once, few, many or a class for expanded clones.

v_call: TRBV5-1
d_call: -
clone_size: -
cdr3_length: 14
j_call: TRBJ1-5
cdr3_aa: CASSLGGGFGPQHF
cdr3_nt: TGCGCCAGCAGCTTGGGGGGGGGCTTTGGGCCCCAGCATTTT

v_call: TRBV3-1/TRBV3-2
d_call: -
clone_size: -
cdr3_length: 13
j_call: TRBJ2-7
cdr3_aa: CASSQGRRGEQYF
cdr3_nt: TGTGCCAGCAGCCAAGGGAGGAGGGGCGAGCAGTACTTC

v_call: TRBV28
d_call: -
clone_size: -
cdr3_length: 14
j_call: TRBJ1-2
cdr3_aa: CASLGAGRAYGYTF
cdr3_nt: TGTGCCAGCCTAGGGGCGGGGAGGGCCTATGGCTACACCTTC

v_call: TRBV29-1
d_call: TRBD1
clone_size: once
cdr3_length: 12
j_call: TRBJ1-2
cdr3_aa: CSVWGTAYGYTF
cdr3_nt: TGCAGCGTTTGGGGGACAGCCTATGGCTACACCTTC

v_call: TRBV2
d_call: -
clone_size: -
cdr3_length: 15
j_call: TRBJ2-3
cdr3_aa: CASSDLAFLADTQYF
cdr3_nt: TGTGCCAGCAGCGACTTAGCGTTCCTCGCAGATACGCAGTATTTT

v_call: TRBV7-9
d_call: TRBD1
clone_size: -
cdr3_length: 17
j_call: TRBJ1-5
cdr3_aa: CASSRAGGAGTSQPQHF
cdr3_nt: TGTGCCAGCAGTAGGGCAGGGGGCGCGGGGACCAGTCAGCCCCAGCATTTT

v_call: TRBV6-5
d_call: -
clone_size: -
cdr3_length: 14
j_call: TRBJ1-2
cdr3_aa: CASSYAEDYYGYTF
cdr3_nt: TGTGCCAGCAGTTACGCAGAGGATTACTATGGCTACACCTTC

v_call: TRBV6-5
d_call: TRBD1
clone_size: -
cdr3_length: 13
j_call: TRBJ2-7
cdr3_aa: CASRRYRGYEQYF
cdr3_nt: TGTGCCAGCAGGCGGTACAGGGGCTACGAGCAGTACTTC

v_call: TRBV9
d_call: -
clone_size: -
cdr3_length: 15
j_call: TRBJ1-5
cdr3_aa: CASSVVRQGNQPQHF
cdr3_nt: TGTGCCAGCAGCGTAGTAAGGCAGGGGAATCAGCCCCAGCATTTT

v_call: TRBV30
d_call: TRBD1
clone_size: -
cdr3_length: 14
j_call: TRBJ2-1
cdr3_aa: CAWNQDRAYNEQFF
cdr3_nt: TGTGCCTGGAACCAGGACAGGGCGTACAATGAGCAGTTCTTC

v_call: TRBV5-1
d_call: -
clone_size: -
cdr3_length: 15
j_call: TRBJ1-1
cdr3_aa: CASSLGGALNTEAFF
cdr3_nt: TGCGCCAGCAGCTTAGGAGGGGCTCTAAACACTGAAGCTTTCTTT

v_call: TRBV3-1/TRBV3-2
d_call: TRBD2
clone_size: -
cdr3_length: 13
j_call: TRBJ2-1
cdr3_aa: CASSQPQGTRQFF
cdr3_nt: TGTGCCAGCAGCCAACCGCAGGGGACTAGGCAGTTCTTC

v_call: TRBV6-5
d_call: TRBD1
clone_size: -
cdr3_length: 13
j_call: TRBJ2-1
cdr3_aa: CASSSGTARSVFF
cdr3_nt: TGTGCCAGCAGCTCCGGGACAGCCAGATCCGTGTTCTTC

v_call: TRBV9
d_call: TRBD2
clone_size: -
cdr3_length: 18
j_call: TRBJ2-2
cdr3_aa: CASSHRGKSGRAIGELFF
cdr3_nt: TGTGCCAGCAGCCACCGGGGTAAGAGCGGGAGGGCCATCGGGGAGCTGTTTTTT

v_call: TRBV6-6
d_call: TRBD1
clone_size: -
cdr3_length: 15
j_call: TRBJ2-1
cdr3_aa: CASTLGGRGPWEQFF
cdr3_nt: TGTGCCAGCACCCTAGGGGGAAGGGGGCCTTGGGAGCAGTTCTTC

v_call: TRBV19
d_call: -
clone_size: -
cdr3_length: 18
j_call: TRBJ2-1
cdr3_aa: CASSIGTQGVRVYNEQFF
cdr3_nt: TGTGCCAGTAGTATCGGCACGCAAGGGGTGCGTGTCTACAATGAGCAGTTCTTC

v_call: TRBV24-1
d_call: TRBD1
clone_size: -
cdr3_length: 19
j_call: TRBJ1-2
cdr3_aa: CATSDSSAGTGPQGYGYTF
cdr3_nt: TGTGCCACCAGTGATTCTTCCGCCGGGACAGGGCCCCAGGGCTATGGCTACACCTTC